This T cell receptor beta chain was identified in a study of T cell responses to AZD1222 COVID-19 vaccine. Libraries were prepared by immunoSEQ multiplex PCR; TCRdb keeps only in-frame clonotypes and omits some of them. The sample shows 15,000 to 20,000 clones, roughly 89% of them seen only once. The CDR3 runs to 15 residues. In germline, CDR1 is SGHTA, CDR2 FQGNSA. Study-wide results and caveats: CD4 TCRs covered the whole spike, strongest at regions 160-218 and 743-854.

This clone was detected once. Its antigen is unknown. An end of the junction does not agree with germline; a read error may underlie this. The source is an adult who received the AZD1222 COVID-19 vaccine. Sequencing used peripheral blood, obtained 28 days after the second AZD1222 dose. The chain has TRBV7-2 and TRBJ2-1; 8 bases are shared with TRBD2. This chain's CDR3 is CASSLAIIRGGDLVF. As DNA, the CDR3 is TGTGCCAGCAGCTTAGCGATTATTCGGGGGGGAGACTTGGTCTTC.